A selection of T cell receptor beta chains follows, all from one sample in a study of blood T cell repertoires in COVID-19. Sequenced by immunoSEQ multiplex PCR; TCRdb stores in-frame clones only, minus some. Of about 140,000 clones listed, 75% to 80% are singletons. Sequenced input: PBMCs or T cells enriched from blood (not recorded which). Receptors originate from a woman between 50 and 59 years old who had recovered from COVID-19. The CDR3 runs from the conserved cysteine through the conserved F or W. The order of the fields is CDR3 length, clone size, V gene, D gene, J gene, CDR3 protein, CDR3 DNA. A D gene is named only where the DNA matches it firmly. Size is omitted from some rows. Given values are once, few, many or a class for expanded clones.

cdr3_length: 14; clone_size: -; v_call: TRBV11-2; d_call: -; j_call: TRBJ2-7; cdr3_aa: CASSLRQFDYEQYF; cdr3_nt: TGTGCCAGCAGCTTACGACAGTTTGACTACGAGCAGTACTTC
cdr3_length: 12; clone_size: -; v_call: TRBV19; d_call: -; j_call: TRBJ1-2; cdr3_aa: CASLQGIGGYTF; cdr3_nt: TGTGCCAGCCTACAGGGTATAGGGGGCTACACCTTC
cdr3_length: 13; clone_size: -; v_call: TRBV6-5; d_call: -; j_call: TRBJ2-1; cdr3_aa: CARNQAVLREQFF; cdr3_nt: TGTGCCAGGAACCAAGCGGTACTACGGGAGCAGTTCTTC
cdr3_length: 13; clone_size: -; v_call: TRBV12-3/TRBV12-4; d_call: -; j_call: TRBJ1-2; cdr3_aa: CASSFRTSDGYTF; cdr3_nt: TGTGCCAGCAGTTTTAGGACATCGGATGGCTACACCTTC
cdr3_length: 12; clone_size: few; v_call: TRBV7-9; d_call: -; j_call: TRBJ2-7; cdr3_aa: CASGRSSYEQYF; cdr3_nt: TGTGCCAGCGGAAGGAGCTCCTACGAGCAGTACTTC
cdr3_length: 15; clone_size: -; v_call: TRBV10-2; d_call: -; j_call: TRBJ1-3; cdr3_aa: CASSELSVSGNTIYF; cdr3_nt: TGCGCCAGCAGTGAGTTATCGGTCTCCGGAAACACCATATATTTT
cdr3_length: 15; clone_size: few; v_call: TRBV3-1/TRBV3-2; d_call: -; j_call: TRBJ2-2; cdr3_aa: CASSGTRVNTGELFF; cdr3_nt: TGTGCCAGCAGCGGTACGAGGGTGAACACCGGGGAGCTGTTTTTT
cdr3_length: 13; clone_size: -; v_call: TRBV29-1; d_call: TRBD1; j_call: TRBJ1-2; cdr3_aa: CSGQDWTGYGYTF; cdr3_nt: TGCAGCGGACAAGACTGGACAGGCTATGGCTACACCTTC
cdr3_length: 20; clone_size: few; v_call: TRBV7-8; d_call: TRBD1; j_call: TRBJ1-4; cdr3_aa: CASSSRRRRDRGQANEKLFF; cdr3_nt: TGTGCCAGCAGCTCGCGTCGTCGACGGGACAGGGGGCAGGCTAATGAAAAACTGTTTTTT
cdr3_length: 14; clone_size: -; v_call: TRBV5-4; d_call: -; j_call: TRBJ1-1; cdr3_aa: CASSSPGRDTEAFF; cdr3_nt: TGTGCCAGCAGCTCCCCCGGGAGGGACACTGAAGCTTTCTTT
cdr3_length: 11; clone_size: -; v_call: TRBV29-1; d_call: -; j_call: TRBJ2-1; cdr3_aa: CSVDTYNEQFF; cdr3_nt: TGCAGCGTTGATACCTACAATGAGCAGTTCTTC
cdr3_length: 15; clone_size: -; v_call: TRBV7-9; d_call: TRBD1; j_call: TRBJ2-3; cdr3_aa: CASSNERDRALAQYF; cdr3_nt: TGTGCCAGCAGCAACGAACGGGACAGGGCCCTCGCGCAGTATTTT
cdr3_length: 13; clone_size: -; v_call: TRBV23-1; d_call: -; j_call: TRBJ1-1; cdr3_aa: CASSQGLSTEAFF; cdr3_nt: TGCGCCAGCAGTCAGGGCCTGAGCACTGAAGCTTTCTTT
cdr3_length: 15; clone_size: -; v_call: TRBV7-2; d_call: TRBD1; j_call: TRBJ1-1; cdr3_aa: CASSLRGLTRTEAFF; cdr3_nt: TGTGCCAGCAGCTTAAGGGGGCTCACGCGCACTGAAGCTTTCTTT
cdr3_length: 17; clone_size: -; v_call: TRBV10-3; d_call: TRBD1; j_call: TRBJ2-3; cdr3_aa: CAISELGQGANTDTQYF; cdr3_nt: TGTGCCATCAGTGAGTTGGGACAGGGTGCTAACACAGATACGCAGTATTTT
cdr3_length: 17; clone_size: -; v_call: TRBV5-1; d_call: TRBD2; j_call: TRBJ2-3; cdr3_aa: CASSLVVAGAPGDTQYF; cdr3_nt: TGCGCCAGCAGCTTGGTAGTAGCGGGGGCCCCAGGGGATACGCAGTATTTT
cdr3_length: 12; clone_size: -; v_call: TRBV7-8; d_call: -; j_call: TRBJ1-2; cdr3_aa: CASSSGADGYTF; cdr3_nt: TGTGCCAGCAGCTCGGGAGCGGATGGCTACACCTTC
cdr3_length: 15; clone_size: -; v_call: TRBV30; d_call: TRBD1; j_call: TRBJ2-2; cdr3_aa: CAWSPRDRITGELFF; cdr3_nt: TGTGCCTGGAGCCCCCGGGACAGAATCACCGGGGAGCTGTTTTTT
cdr3_length: 13; clone_size: -; v_call: TRBV7-2; d_call: -; j_call: TRBJ1-5; cdr3_aa: CASSSDLAQPQHF; cdr3_nt: TGTGCCAGCAGCTCTGACTTGGCTCAGCCCCAGCATTTT
cdr3_length: 13; clone_size: -; v_call: TRBV7-3; d_call: -; j_call: TRBJ1-1; cdr3_aa: CASSEEWDTEAFF; cdr3_nt: TGTGCCAGCAGCGAGGAATGGGACACTGAAGCTTTCTTT
cdr3_length: 14; clone_size: -; v_call: TRBV15; d_call: TRBD1; j_call: TRBJ2-7; cdr3_aa: CATSRQQGPYEQYF; cdr3_nt: TGTGCCACCAGCAGGCAACAGGGGCCTTACGAGCAGTACTTC
cdr3_length: 14; clone_size: -; v_call: TRBV3-1/TRBV3-2; d_call: -; j_call: TRBJ1-6; cdr3_aa: CASSQDGQNSPLHF; cdr3_nt: TGTGCCAGCAGCCAAGATGGGCAGAATTCACCCCTCCACTTT
cdr3_length: 13; clone_size: few; v_call: TRBV12-3/TRBV12-4; d_call: -; j_call: TRBJ2-7; cdr3_aa: CASSLGQTYEQYF; cdr3_nt: TGTGCCAGCAGTCTAGGACAGACCTACGAGCAGTACTTC
cdr3_length: 15; clone_size: -; v_call: TRBV19; d_call: -; j_call: TRBJ1-1; cdr3_aa: CASTSTWGDDTEAFF; cdr3_nt: TGTGCCAGTACCTCTACATGGGGGGATGACACTGAAGCTTTCTTT
cdr3_length: 16; clone_size: once; v_call: TRBV12-5; d_call: -; j_call: TRBJ1-2; cdr3_aa: CASGLDPGLPNYGYTF; cdr3_nt: TGTGCTAGTGGTTTGGACCCAGGTTTACCTAACTATGGCTACACCTTC